The rows below give T cell receptor beta chains drawn from one sample of a study of cytomegalovirus exposure and HLA in healthy donors. TCRdb keeps only in-frame clones here, not all; method: immunoSEQ multiplex PCR. Seen here are 90,000 to 100,000 clones, about 83% observed once, and the top ten hold 3.5% to 5%. Specimen: PBMCs. These TCRs come from a woman between 25 and 40 years old in good health and CMV-seronegative. The CDR3 runs from the conserved cysteine through the conserved F or W. A D gene is named only where the DNA matches it firmly. Size tells how often a clone was seen (once, few, many) or the class of an expanded clone, and some rows leave it out.

d_call: -
clone_size: -
j_call: TRBJ2-7
v_call: TRBV28
cdr3_aa: CASSFPFSSYEQYF
cdr3_nt: TGTGCCAGCAGTTTCCCCTTCAGCTCCTACGAGCAGTACTTC

d_call: -
clone_size: -
j_call: TRBJ1-5
v_call: TRBV27
cdr3_aa: CASSLRGTGRDQPQHF
cdr3_nt: TGTGCCAGCAGTTTAAGAGGCACAGGCCGCGATCAGCCCCAGCATTTT

d_call: TRBD2
clone_size: -
j_call: TRBJ2-5
v_call: TRBV7-2
cdr3_aa: CASSLVAGVKETQYF
cdr3_nt: TGTGCCAGCAGCTTAGTAGCGGGGGTAAAAGAGACCCAGTACTTC

d_call: -
clone_size: -
j_call: TRBJ2-6
v_call: TRBV18
cdr3_aa: CASSHYSGPGANVLTF
cdr3_nt: TGTGCCAGCTCCCACTACTCGGGTCCTGGGGCCAACGTCCTGACTTTC

d_call: -
clone_size: -
j_call: TRBJ1-5
v_call: TRBV2
cdr3_aa: CASKLEYSNQPQHF
cdr3_nt: TGTGCCAGCAAGTTAGAATATAGCAATCAGCCCCAGCATTTT

d_call: -
clone_size: -
j_call: TRBJ1-6
v_call: TRBV21-1
cdr3_aa: CASTKPRTDYHSPLHF
cdr3_nt: TGTGCCAGCACCAAACCCCGGACGGACTACCATTCACCCCTCCACTTT

d_call: -
clone_size: -
j_call: TRBJ1-1
v_call: TRBV7-9
cdr3_aa: CASRPGQEAFF
cdr3_nt: TGTGCCAGCAGACCAGGACAGGAAGCTTTCTTT

d_call: -
clone_size: -
j_call: TRBJ2-6
v_call: TRBV10-3
cdr3_aa: CAISEYGGPGSGANVLTF
cdr3_nt: TGTGCCATCAGTGAGTATGGAGGTCCTGGCTCTGGGGCCAACGTCCTGACTTTC

d_call: -
clone_size: -
j_call: TRBJ2-3
v_call: TRBV25-1
cdr3_aa: CASSDARNPVTDTQYF
cdr3_nt: TGTGCCAGCAGTGATGCCAGGAATCCAGTCACAGATACGCAGTATTTT

d_call: TRBD1
clone_size: once
j_call: TRBJ2-5
v_call: TRBV6-6
cdr3_aa: CASSLGQGKGETQYF
cdr3_nt: TGTGCCAGCAGTTTAGGACAGGGGAAGGGGGAGACCCAGTACTTC

d_call: TRBD2
clone_size: -
j_call: TRBJ2-3
v_call: TRBV28
cdr3_aa: CASSPRAGSSTDTQYF
cdr3_nt: TGTGCCAGCAGTCCCCGAGCGGGATCTAGCACAGATACGCAGTATTTT

d_call: -
clone_size: few
j_call: TRBJ2-7
v_call: TRBV9
cdr3_aa: CASSEQGLPYEQYF
cdr3_nt: TGTGCCAGCAGCGAGCAGGGGCTACCCTACGAGCAGTACTTC

d_call: TRBD1
clone_size: once
j_call: TRBJ1-2
v_call: TRBV25-1
cdr3_aa: CASSGTGGDGYTF
cdr3_nt: TGTGCCAGCAGTGGGACAGGGGGGGATGGCTACACCTTC

d_call: -
clone_size: -
j_call: TRBJ1-1
v_call: TRBV6-5
cdr3_aa: CASSYGQEEAFF
cdr3_nt: TGTGCCAGCAGTTATGGCCAGGAAGAAGCTTTCTTT

d_call: -
clone_size: -
j_call: TRBJ2-1
v_call: TRBV7-3
cdr3_aa: CASAVNNEQFF
cdr3_nt: TGTGCCAGCGCAGTAAACAATGAGCAGTTCTTC

d_call: -
clone_size: -
j_call: TRBJ1-4
v_call: TRBV9
cdr3_aa: CASSPRLGSNEKLFF
cdr3_nt: TGTGCCAGCAGCCCCCGGTTGGGCTCTAATGAAAAACTGTTTTTT

d_call: TRBD2
clone_size: -
j_call: TRBJ2-7
v_call: TRBV10-3
cdr3_aa: CAIRGGEYEQYF
cdr3_nt: TGTGCCATCAGGGGGGGGGAATACGAGCAGTACTTC

d_call: -
clone_size: -
j_call: TRBJ1-5
v_call: TRBV5-6
cdr3_aa: CASSHQGSGNQPQHF
cdr3_nt: TGTGCCAGCAGCCATCAGGGATCAGGGAATCAGCCCCAGCATTTT

d_call: -
clone_size: few
j_call: TRBJ1-3
v_call: TRBV29-1
cdr3_aa: CSVQRGSGNTIYF
cdr3_nt: TGCAGCGTCCAAAGGGGATCTGGAAACACCATATATTTT

d_call: -
clone_size: -
j_call: TRBJ1-1
v_call: TRBV7-6
cdr3_aa: CASRNVRGENTEAFF
cdr3_nt: TGTGCCAGCAGGAACGTCAGGGGAGAGAACACTGAAGCTTTCTTT

d_call: -
clone_size: few
j_call: TRBJ1-2
v_call: TRBV25-1
cdr3_aa: CASSEVGGRSYGYTF
cdr3_nt: TGTGCCAGCAGTGAAGTCGGGGGTAGGAGCTATGGCTACACCTTC

d_call: -
clone_size: -
j_call: TRBJ2-7
v_call: TRBV11-3
cdr3_aa: CASSQGPTTYEQYF
cdr3_nt: TGTGCCAGCAGCCAGGGCCCAACAACCTACGAGCAGTACTTC

d_call: -
clone_size: -
j_call: TRBJ1-2
v_call: TRBV28
cdr3_aa: CASSFSGGGYTF
cdr3_nt: TGTGCCAGCAGTTTTTCCGGGGGGGGCTACACCTTC

d_call: -
clone_size: -
j_call: TRBJ1-5
v_call: TRBV28
cdr3_aa: CASSQGSYSNQPQHF
cdr3_nt: TGTGCCAGCAGCCAGGGATCCTATAGCAATCAGCCCCAGCATTTT

d_call: TRBD1
clone_size: -
j_call: TRBJ1-4
v_call: TRBV6-1
cdr3_aa: CASRGQVAAEKLFF
cdr3_nt: TGTGCCAGCAGGGGACAGGTGGCCGCTGAAAAACTGTTTTTT

d_call: -
clone_size: -
j_call: TRBJ1-2
v_call: TRBV30
cdr3_aa: CAGGLGYTF
cdr3_nt: TGTGCGGGAGGGCTTGGCTACACCTTC

d_call: -
clone_size: -
j_call: TRBJ1-2
v_call: TRBV5-1
cdr3_aa: CASSLAVQGGYTF
cdr3_nt: TGCGCCAGCAGCTTGGCCGTTCAGGGCGGCTACACCTTC

d_call: TRBD2
clone_size: -
j_call: TRBJ2-1
v_call: TRBV9
cdr3_aa: CASSVIPGLAGDAPNEQFF
cdr3_nt: TGTGCCAGCAGCGTAATTCCGGGACTAGCGGGAGATGCGCCGAATGAGCAGTTCTTC

d_call: -
clone_size: -
j_call: TRBJ1-1
v_call: TRBV14
cdr3_aa: CASSQVRGTEAFF
cdr3_nt: TGTGCCAGCAGCCAAGTAAGAGGCACTGAAGCTTTCTTT

d_call: -
clone_size: -
j_call: TRBJ1-2
v_call: TRBV4-1
cdr3_aa: CASSYGGDYGYTF
cdr3_nt: TGCGCCAGCAGCTACGGGGGGGACTATGGCTACACCTTC

d_call: TRBD1
clone_size: -
j_call: TRBJ2-7
v_call: TRBV5-6
cdr3_aa: CASSLGSGGFFEQYF
cdr3_nt: TGTGCCAGCAGCTTGGGGTCAGGGGGCTTTTTCGAGCAGTACTTC

d_call: -
clone_size: -
j_call: TRBJ1-6
v_call: TRBV7-8
cdr3_aa: CASSSRFEGPSNSPLHF
cdr3_nt: TGTGCCAGCAGCTCCCGATTTGAGGGCCCCTCGAATTCACCCCTCCACTTT

d_call: TRBD1
clone_size: -
j_call: TRBJ2-7
v_call: TRBV5-8
cdr3_aa: CASSLRGTGYEQYF
cdr3_nt: TGTGCCAGCAGCTTGCGCGGGACAGGCTACGAGCAGTACTTC

d_call: TRBD1
clone_size: -
j_call: TRBJ1-2
v_call: TRBV19
cdr3_aa: CASSKDRNFYGYTF
cdr3_nt: TGTGCCAGTAGTAAGGACAGGAATTTTTATGGCTACACCTTC

d_call: -
clone_size: -
j_call: TRBJ2-5
v_call: TRBV7-6
cdr3_aa: CASSTDLGETQYF
cdr3_nt: TGTGCCAGCAGCACCGACCTCGGGGAGACCCAGTACTTC

d_call: -
clone_size: -
j_call: TRBJ1-3
v_call: TRBV28
cdr3_aa: CASIGAPGNTIYF
cdr3_nt: TGTGCCAGCATCGGAGCTCCTGGAAACACCATATATTTT

d_call: TRBD2
clone_size: -
j_call: TRBJ2-2
v_call: TRBV19
cdr3_aa: CASISRTRGAGELFF
cdr3_nt: TGTGCCAGTATTTCCAGGACTAGGGGCGCCGGGGAGCTGTTTTTT

d_call: TRBD1
clone_size: -
j_call: TRBJ2-1
v_call: TRBV7-2
cdr3_aa: CASAPGQANEQFF
cdr3_nt: TGTGCCAGTGCCCCGGGACAGGCGAATGAGCAGTTCTTC

d_call: TRBD1
clone_size: -
j_call: TRBJ1-3
v_call: TRBV7-9
cdr3_aa: CASSLRTGVFGNTIYF
cdr3_nt: TGTGCCAGCAGCTTACGGACAGGGGTCTTTGGAAACACCATATATTTT

d_call: -
clone_size: -
j_call: TRBJ1-2
v_call: TRBV5-1
cdr3_aa: CASSLATGNNYGYTF
cdr3_nt: TGCGCCAGCAGCTTGGCGACAGGCAATAACTATGGCTACACCTTC

d_call: -
clone_size: -
j_call: TRBJ1-4
v_call: TRBV12-5
cdr3_aa: CASGLFHGAGPGVGEKLFF
cdr3_nt: TGTGCTAGTGGTTTGTTTCATGGGGCCGGCCCGGGTGTCGGGGAAAAACTGTTTTTT

d_call: TRBD1
clone_size: -
j_call: TRBJ2-3
v_call: TRBV20-1
cdr3_aa: CSEQGRDTQYF
cdr3_nt: TGCAGTGAACAGGGGAGAGATACGCAGTATTTT

d_call: -
clone_size: -
j_call: TRBJ1-6
v_call: TRBV10-3
cdr3_aa: CAIFGPAGITSPLHF
cdr3_nt: TGTGCCATCTTCGGGCCGGCAGGGATTACTTCACCCCTCCACTTT